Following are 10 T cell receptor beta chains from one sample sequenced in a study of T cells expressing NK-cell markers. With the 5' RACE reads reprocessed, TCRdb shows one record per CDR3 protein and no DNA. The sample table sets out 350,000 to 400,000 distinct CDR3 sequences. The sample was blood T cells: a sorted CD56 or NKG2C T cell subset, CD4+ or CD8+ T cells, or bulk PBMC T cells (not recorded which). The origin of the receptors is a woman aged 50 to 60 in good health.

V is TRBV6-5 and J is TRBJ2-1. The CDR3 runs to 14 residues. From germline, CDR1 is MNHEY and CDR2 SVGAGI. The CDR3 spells CASSNRLQYNEQFF.

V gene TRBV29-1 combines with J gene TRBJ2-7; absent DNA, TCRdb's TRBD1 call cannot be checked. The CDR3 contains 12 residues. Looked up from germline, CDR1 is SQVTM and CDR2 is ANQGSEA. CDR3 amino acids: CSVGTGPYEQYF.

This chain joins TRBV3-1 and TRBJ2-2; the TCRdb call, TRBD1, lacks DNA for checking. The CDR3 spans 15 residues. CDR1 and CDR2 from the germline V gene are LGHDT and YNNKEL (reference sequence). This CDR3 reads CASSQEGVWTGELFF.

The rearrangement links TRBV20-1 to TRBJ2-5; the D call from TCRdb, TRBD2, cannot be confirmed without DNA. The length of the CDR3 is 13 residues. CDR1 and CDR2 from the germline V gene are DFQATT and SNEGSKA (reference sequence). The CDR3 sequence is CSAGGGSQETQYF.

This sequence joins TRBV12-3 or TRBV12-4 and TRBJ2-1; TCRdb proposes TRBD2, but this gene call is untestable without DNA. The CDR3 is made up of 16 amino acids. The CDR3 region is CASSARIAGIYNEQFF.

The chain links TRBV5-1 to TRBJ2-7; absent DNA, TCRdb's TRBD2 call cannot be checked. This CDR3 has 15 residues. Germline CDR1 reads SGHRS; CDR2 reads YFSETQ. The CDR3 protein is CASSFGPGLTNEQYF.

Here the CDR3 reads CASVKKGDPTDTQYF. The chain joins TRBV25-1 to TRBJ2-3; TCRdb's assignment of TRBD1 cannot be checked, as there is no DNA. Germline V gene lookup returns CDR1 MGHDK and CDR2 SYGVNS. The CDR3 runs to 15 residues.

CDR3 amino acids: CATSDLSGSSYNEQFF. The chain couples TRBV24-1 to TRBJ2-1; there is no DNA to check the TCRdb D call of TRBD1. CDR3 length equals 16 residues. The germline V gene encodes CDR1 KGHDR and CDR2 SFDVKD.

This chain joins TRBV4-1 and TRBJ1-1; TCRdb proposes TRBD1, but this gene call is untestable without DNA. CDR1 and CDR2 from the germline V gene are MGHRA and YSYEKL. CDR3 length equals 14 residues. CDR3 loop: CASSQRGTTFEAFF.

The CDR3 here is CASRNFLAGLYNEQFF. This sequence joins TRBV7-2 and TRBJ2-1; TCRdb's D gene call, TRBD2, goes unchecked for lack of DNA. CDR1 is SGHTA and CDR2 is FQGNSA in the germline V gene. This CDR3 is built from 16 residues. Complete variable domain (other parts from reference TRBV7-2 and TRBJ2-1): GAGVSQSPSNKVTEKGKDVELRCDPISGHTALYWYRQSLGQGLEFLIYFQGNSAPDKSGLPSDRFSAERTGGSVSTLTIQRTQQEDSAVYLCASRNFLAGLYNEQFFGPGTRLTVL.